The clone carrying this T cell receptor (beta chain) occurred a few times. The CDR3 extends over 16 amino acids. Germline loops: CDR1 SGHAT, CDR2 FQNNGV. The J segment lost 6 bases and the V segment lost 5 bases, leaving 8 bases of the junction unmatched. This sample stems from a study of T cells in Graves' hyperthyroidism and ophthalmopathy. Template material for amplifying TCR beta CDR3 regions consisted of RNA transcripts. Initially, a first-round RT-PCR of the TCR CDR3 employed the HTBI primer set. TCRdb re-derived calls from the multiplex PCR reads in MiXCR, one entry per CDR3 protein. The table records around 190,000 distinct CDR3 sequences, 17% of them present only once.

The sequenced material came from blood. This clonotype originated in a woman aged 45-60 years with Graves' hyperthyroidism. This sequence joins TRBV11-2 and TRBJ2-3; 13 positions agree with TRBD2. The CDR3 DNA sequence: TGTGCCAGCAGCCTAAGGACTAGCGGGAGTTCCGATACGCAGTATTTT. It encodes CASSLRTSGSSDTQYF. Looking up the rest from reference TRBV11-2 and TRBJ2-3 gives the full variable domain: EAGVAQSPRYKIIEKRQSVAFWCNPISGHATLYWYQQILGQGPKLLIQFQNNGVVDDSQLPKDRFSAERLKGVDSTLKIQPAKLEDSAVYLCASSLRTSGSSDTQYFGPGTRLTVL.